A selection of T cell receptor beta chains follows, all from one sample in a study of cytomegalovirus exposure and HLA in healthy donors. Libraries were prepared by immunoSEQ multiplex PCR; TCRdb keeps only in-frame clonotypes and omits some of them. The sample totals roughly 120,000 clones. The sequencing sample was made of PBMCs. These receptors originate from a man aged 25 to 40 in good health and CMV-seronegative. The CDR3 runs from the conserved cysteine through the conserved F or W. The D gene is left open where the match is weak.

v_call,j_call,d_call,cdr3_nt,cdr3_aa
TRBV27,TRBJ2-7,TRBD2,TGTGCCAGCAGTTTCGCGAGCGGGACCATTTACGAGCAGTACTTC,CASSFASGTIYEQYF
TRBV5-1,TRBJ2-2,-,TGCGCCAGCAGCCCCGAGGGACTGAGCGGGGAGCTGTTTTTT,CASSPEGLSGELFF
TRBV7-9,TRBJ2-3,TRBD2,TGTGCCAGCAGCTTAGGCGGGAGTTACACAGATACGCAGTATTTT,CASSLGGSYTDTQYF
TRBV28,TRBJ2-7,TRBD2,TGTGCCAGCAGTTTAGCGCTAGCGGGAGAGCAGTACTTC,CASSLALAGEQYF
TRBV11-3,TRBJ2-1,TRBD1,TGTGCCAGCAGCCTCGGGACAGAGGCTGAGGAGCAGTTCTTC,CASSLGTEAEEQFF
TRBV6-1,TRBJ1-2,TRBD1,TGTGCCAGCACCAGACAGGGGGGTCACTATGGCTACACCTTC,CASTRQGGHYGYTF
TRBV15,TRBJ2-7,-,TGTGCCACCAGCAGAGACCCCGAGAGGAACGAGCAGTACTTC,CATSRDPERNEQYF
TRBV28,TRBJ2-1,TRBD2,TGTGCCAGCAGTTTAATGATTCCTAGCGGGACCGACAATGAGCAGTTCTTC,CASSLMIPSGTDNEQFF
TRBV6-5,TRBJ2-1,TRBD2,TGTGCCAGCAGACTAGCGGGAGCCTCCAATGAGCAGTTCTTC,CASRLAGASNEQFF
TRBV29-1,TRBJ2-2,TRBD1,TGCAGCGCGATCGTCAGGGGGCTTTCCGGGGAGCTGTTTTTT,CSAIVRGLSGELFF
TRBV19,TRBJ1-2,-,TGTGCCAGTAGTGACAGCAGATTATACTATGGCTACACCTTC,CASSDSRLYYGYTF
TRBV28,TRBJ1-4,-,TGTGCCAGCAGTTTATCCCAATCAGGGGCTAATGAAAAACTGTTTTTT,CASSLSQSGANEKLFF
TRBV28,TRBJ2-5,TRBD2,TGTGCCAGCAGTGGAGGAGCGGGGGGCGATGGGGAGACCCAGTACTTC,CASSGGAGGDGETQYF
TRBV30,TRBJ2-7,-,TGTGCCTGGAGTATCGGGGGCTACGAGCAGTACTTC,CAWSIGGYEQYF
TRBV28,TRBJ2-1,TRBD1,TGTGCCAGCAGTTTAGATAATTCGTGGTGGGGACAGAGAAATGAGCAGTTCTTC,CASSLDNSWWGQRNEQFF
TRBV29-1,TRBJ2-5,TRBD1,TGCAGCGTTGAACTTGGACAGGGGGAGACCCAGTACTTC,CSVELGQGETQYF
TRBV30,TRBJ2-7,TRBD1,TGTGCCTGGGGGGGACAGGGGGTAAGCGAGCAGTACTTC,CAWGGQGVSEQYF
TRBV7-2,TRBJ1-2,-,TGTGCCAGCAGCTTAGGAATGAGTAGCTACACCTTC,CASSLGMSSYTF
TRBV5-4,TRBJ1-4,TRBD1,TGTGCCAGCAGCCCCCAGACAGGGACGGAACTGTTTTTT,CASSPQTGTELFF
TRBV27,TRBJ2-7,TRBD2,TGTGCCAGCAGTTCCGGACTAGCGGGAGCCGAGCAGTACTTC,CASSSGLAGAEQYF
TRBV11-2,TRBJ2-2,TRBD1,TGTGCCAGCAGTCCCGGGACAGTCGGGGCCGGGGAGCTGTTTTTT,CASSPGTVGAGELFF
TRBV15,TRBJ2-1,-,TGTGCCACCAGCAGAGTGACTACCGAGCAGTTCTTC,CATSRVTTEQFF
TRBV28,TRBJ2-7,-,TGTGCCAGCAGTTTGGTGGTCGGCGAGCAGTACTTC,CASSLVVGEQYF
TRBV19,TRBJ2-2,TRBD1,TGTGCCAGTAGTTTTCCTCAGGGGGCGGCCACCGGGGAGCTGTTTTTT,CASSFPQGAATGELFF
TRBV7-6,TRBJ2-2,-,TGTGCCAGCAGGGTGGGACTGAACACCGGGGAGCTGTTTTTT,CASRVGLNTGELFF
TRBV28,TRBJ2-5,TRBD2,TGTGCCAGCACCTACGGGACTAGCTCTCAAGAGACCCAGTACTTC,CASTYGTSSQETQYF